What follows describes a single T cell receptor (beta chain). The specificity of this receptor is unknown. It has no much larger one-base neighbor in the sample; base qualities were not kept. The sample originates from a study of prognosis after radiotherapy for stage I lung cancer (dated by TCRdb to the early 2020s). In the study overall: Between early 2018 and January 2019, nineteen stage I NSCLC patients were enrolled in Nanjing, China. The patients included around 13 who had newly diagnosed primary stage I lung tumors, along with roughly 5 others who had oligometastatic NSCLC after their primary tumor had been surgically resected. Every patient was regarded as medically inoperable, because of comorbidities in approximately 12 cases and refusal of surgery in about 7 cases. The cohort included about twelve men and about six women, with a median age of around 70 years and a range of roughly 53 to 85 years. Some 13 patients had adenocarcinoma and roughly 7 had squamous cell carcinoma as the tumor histology. Image-guided IMRT or VMAT was used to deliver SBRT in 3 to 5 fractions at a biologically effective dose of at least 100 Gy. Concurrent therapy was not administered to any patient alongside SBRT. After SBRT, distant metastases developed in four of the 19 patients at a median of 7 months, while the remaining 15 patients had no significant progression. The study profiled peripheral blood TCR beta repertoires from stage I NSCLC patients before and after stereotactic body radiotherapy and related them to distant failure. A total of around 40 blood samples from around 19 patients were sequenced, with one sample obtained before and one obtained after SBRT for each patient. General conclusions and limits of the study: No determination of tumor specificity was made for expanded TCR clones. TRBV and TRBJ usage frequencies reportedly varied with metastasis status, involving two V genes at baseline and about 10 V and two J genes after SBRT. Post-SBRT Shannon entropy and its change from baseline were lower in patients who developed distant metastases; baseline Shannon entropy was not associated with metastases. The study was limited by its small cohort and short follow-up, and the findings require independent validation. None of the reported P values were adjusted for multiple comparisons. Unique TCR clone counts fell after SBRT (median about 9,300 before versus more than 6,500 after; Wilcoxon paired P=0.011).

Sequences GTSNPN (CDR1) and SVGIG (CDR2) are obtained from the germline V gene (reference sequence). Relative to germline, V is 0 bases shorter and J is 4 bases shorter, with 9 bases between their ends. The CDR3, from cysteine to phenylalanine, totals 13 residues. The sequence is cut down to CDR3 DNA, 39 bases in frame from base 1. Two rounds of multiplex PCR on genomic DNA were used to amplify the TCR beta CDR3 region. The first PCR round used primers specific to each TRBV and TRBJ gene, and the primer sequences were filed in Chinese patent CN105087789A. Universal primers were used in the second round of PCR. The Roche High Pure PCR Template Preparation Kit was used to extract genomic DNA from the frozen PBMCs. Paired-end sequencing with 151 bp reads was performed on the libraries using an Illumina HiSeq 3000. In the source study's methods: CutAdapt was used to remove raw reads lacking the multiplex PCR primer sequences. PEAR was used to merge high-quality paired reads into contigs. By alignment to reference sequences, MiXCR assigned TRB V, D and J gene segments to each contig. To remove sequencing errors, CDR3 sequences were clustered according to base quality and sequence similarity. Shannon entropy normalized by the natural log of productive TCR sequence number was used as the measure of diversity. Clonality was computed as one minus the ratio of Shannon entropy to the natural log of the number of unique clonotypes. Using the Youden index from ROC curves, the researchers picked the repertoire-metric cut-offs for progression-free survival, and all analyses were carried out in R 3.5.3. The raw public data were reprocessed by TCRdb itself: fastp quality trimming at Q25, MiXCR clonotype calling, in-frame beta chains only. CDR3 protein sequences are deduplicated, and each keeps its most common genes and DNA. The V and J calls, along with clone size, are taken from TCRdb and not from the paper's own processing. The sample table contains roughly 25,000 distinct CDR3 sequences; only one count was recorded for around 45% of them. Under 15% of the sample lies in the top ten.

All patients had node-negative disease on CT and PET/CT, and none had a history of other malignancies or prior chemotherapy or radiotherapy. At each of two time points, around 5.9 milliliters of peripheral venous blood were collected in EDTA tubes. PBMCs were isolated by Ficoll-Paque Plus density-gradient centrifugation. Samples were stored at -80°C immediately after collection until analysis. Specimen: PBMCs, collected before or after stereotactic body radiation therapy (not recorded which). In this chain, TRBV30 is recombined with TRBJ1-1, with an unclear D gene assignment. This clonotype was sampled from a donor of 50 years or more with non-small cell lung cancer. The CDR3 has the sequence CAWSVGWSTEAFF. In nucleotides, the sequence is TGTGCCTGGAGTGTAGGTTGGAGCACTGAAGCTTTCTTT.